This TCR beta chain originates from a study of memory CD4+ T cells and cytomegalovirus serostatus. Study information: Of the healthy Belgian adults, under 10 were CMV seropositive and approximately 25 seronegative. Study results and caveats: CD4+ memory repertoires contained about two fifths of the roughly 150 reported CMV TCRbeta sequences.

Single viable CD3+CD4+CD8-CD45RO+ cells were sorted as the memory CD4+ T cells. CD4+ T cells were isolated by positive magnetic selection. In the original analysis: Out-of-frame sequences were removed, leaving a few million distinct TCRbeta sequences. Some clones are missing from TCRdb's copy, which holds only in-frame ones; the method was immunoSEQ multiplex PCR. V and J calls plus clone size are reproduced from that table; the DNA served to infer D and trimming. The data contain some 48,000 clones, roughly 78% of them singletons. Comment on this clone: Its cognate antigen is unknown.

CDR3 length equals 12 residues. Germline loops: CDR1 GTSNPN, CDR2 SVGIG (reference sequence). The genes are TRBV30 and TRBJ2-3; maybe TRBD2 (7 bases). This clonotype was obtained from an adult in good health and CMV-seronegative. Specimen: memory CD4+ T cells from blood. For the CDR3, the DNA is TGTGCTCAAGGGGGGGGATCCGATACGCAGTATTTT. This sequence encodes CAQGGGSDTQYF.